The 27 T cell receptor beta chains presented below share a single source sample, sequenced in a study of T cell responses to AZD1222 COVID-19 vaccine. Produced via immunoSEQ multiplex PCR; TCRdb's table is partial and in-frame only. The data show some 140,000 clones, approximately 90% seen once. The source material was peripheral blood, sampled on day 0 of AZD1222 vaccination. These receptor sequences come from an adult in good health.

The chain joins TRBV4-3 to TRBJ2-6, with no clear D. V dropped 3 bases and J dropped 0 bases, with 9 bases sitting between them. CDR1 LGHNA and CDR2 YSLEER come from the germline V gene. The CDR3 is 16 amino acids. The CDR3 loop is CASSQMVNSGANVLTF. CDR3 DNA: TGCGCCAGCAGCCAGATGGTGAACTCTGGGGCCAACGTCCTGACTTTC.

The rearrangement uses TRBV3-1 (or the pseudogene TRBV3-2) and TRBJ2-3; D is unclear. This CDR3 has 15 residues. The V and J ends lost 0 bases and 4 bases respectively, with 11 bases between them. Germline V gene lookup returns CDR1 LGHDT and CDR2 YNNKEL (reference sequence). The CDR3 loop reads CASSQDGASSDTQYF. The CDR3 DNA follows: TGTGCCAGCAGCCAAGATGGTGCTAGTTCAGATACGCAGTATTTT.

The V gene is TRBV7-2, the J gene TRBJ2-7; D unclear. Germline-derived CDR1 and CDR2 are SGHTA and FQGNSA. CDR3 length: 13 amino acids. V was trimmed by 1 base and J by 4 bases, leaving 8 bases between them. The DNA for the CDR3 is TGTGCCAGCAGCTTAGTATCGCAGTACGAGCAGTACTTC. Translation: CASSLVSQYEQYF.

The chain combines TRBV12-3 or TRBV12-4 with TRBJ1-3, with D unclear. This CDR3 comprises 13 residues. V lost 3 bases and J lost 3, with 6 bases in between. This chain's CDR3 is CASSLTGGNTIYF. As DNA, the CDR3 is TGTGCCAGCAGTTTGACGGGTGGAAACACCATATATTTT.

The rearrangement links TRBV5-5 to TRBJ2-7, with no clear D. Germline V CDR1 and CDR2: SGHKS, YYEKEE (reference sequence). Trimming removed 7 bases at V and 1 base at J, with 9 bases between. CDR3 length equals 12 residues. The CDR3 region is CASQGDSYEQYF. CDR3 DNA sequence: TGTGCCAGCCAAGGTGATTCCTACGAGCAGTACTTC.

This clone was observed a handful of times. The CDR3 region has the DNA TGTGCCAGCAGTTACTCAAGGGGTAAGGGTGAAGCTTTCTTT. Translation gives CASSYSRGKGEAFF. The rearrangement links TRBV6-2 or TRBV6-3 to TRBJ1-1; perhaps TRBD1 as D (5 bases). The CDR3 is made up of 14 amino acids. The germline V and J ends were trimmed by 0 bases and 7 bases, with 12 bases remaining between them. Germline assignment: CDR1 MNHEY and CDR2 SVGEGT.

The V call is TRBV24-1, the J call TRBJ2-5; D is unresolved. CDR1 is KGHDR and CDR2 is SFDVKD in the germline V gene. The CDR3 is 13 residues long. V lost 2 bases and J lost 4, with 7 bases in between. CDR3 sequence: CATSDWRGETQYF. CDR3 coding DNA: TGTGCCACCAGTGATTGGCGTGGAGAGACCCAGTACTTC.

This clone has just a few counts. The rearrangement links TRBV7-2 to TRBJ1-5; maybe TRBD1 (6 bases). The CDR3 is 15 amino acids. Germline V gene sequence: CDR1 SGHTA, CDR2 FQGNSA. With 5 bases removed from V and 1 base from J, the gap between germline ends came to 12 bases. The CDR3 bases are TGTGCCAGCAGCGATAGAACAGGGAGCAATCAGCCCCAGCATTTT. Translated: CASSDRTGSNQPQHF.

The table lists this clone with a few counts. This chain connects TRBV20-1 to TRBJ1-1; TRBD1 is a possible D gene (5 bases). CDR1 DFQATT and CDR2 SNEGSKA come from the germline V gene (reference sequence). The CDR3 is made up of 15 amino acids. V was clipped by 3 bases and J by 6 bases, with 20 bases between them. CDR3 region: CSASPILGGGAEAFF. Written as DNA, the CDR3 is TGCAGTGCTAGTCCCATTCTTGGGGGAGGCGCTGAAGCTTTCTTT.

A single count supports this clone. This chain connects TRBV6-2 or TRBV6-3 to TRBJ2-2, with D unresolved. Germline CDR1 MNHEY, CDR2 SVGEGT. V was shortened by 4 bases and J by 1 base, with 7 bases between the two germline ends. The CDR3 is made up of 14 amino acids. The CDR3 region has the DNA TGTGCCAGCAGTTGGTCCGGGAACACCGGGGAGCTGTTTTTT. As protein: CASSWSGNTGELFF.

The chain recombines TRBV5-1 with TRBJ1-1, with 8 bases fitting TRBD1. This CDR3 comprises 13 residues. V trimming: 8 bases; J trimming: 2 bases; junction bases outside the gene matches: 5. Germline assignment: CDR1 SGHRS and CDR2 YFSETQ. CDR3 in amino acids: CASSGQGNTEAFF. CDR3 DNA sequence: TGCGCCAGTTCCGGACAGGGAAACACTGAAGCTTTCTTT.

The table lists this clone with a count of one. The chain has TRBV6-5 and TRBJ1-1, with TRBD1 identical over 7 bases. Germline loops: CDR1 MNHEY, CDR2 SVGAGI. With 6 bases clipped from V and 6 bases from J, the junction kept 10 bases outside the gene matches. The CDR3 has 14 residues. The CDR3 DNA sequence: TGTGCCAGCAGCGACAGGGCAGTCGCAGCTGAAGCTTTCTTT. Encoded protein: CASSDRAVAAEAFF.

The chain has TRBV7-2 and TRBJ1-1, with no clear D. V gave up 0 bases and J gave up 11 bases, with 10 bases separating them. CDR1 SGHTA and CDR2 FQGNSA come from the germline V gene. This CDR3 contains 12 residues. This CDR3 is CASSLANSAAFF. The CDR3 DNA is TGTGCCAGCAGCTTAGCGAACAGTGCGGCTTTCTTT.

This clone was seen once. The chain recombines TRBV6-2 or TRBV6-3 with TRBJ1-5, with D tentatively TRBD1 (6 bases). The germline V gene has CDR1 MNHEY and CDR2 SVGEGT. V was pared by 6 bases and J by 4 bases, with 19 bases between. This CDR3 contains 16 residues. The CDR3 region is CASSSSAGVGNQPQHF. The CDR3, as DNA: TGTGCCAGCAGCTCATCCGCAGGGGTTGGGAATCAGCCCCAGCATTTT.

V is TRBV5-1 and J is TRBJ2-7; TRBD1 or TRBD2 may be the D gene (5 bases each). The CDR3 length is 13 residues. CDR1 SGHRS and CDR2 YFSETQ come from the germline V gene. The V gene lost 2 bases and the J gene lost 0 bases, with 6 bases spanning the gap. As DNA, the CDR3 is TGCGCCAGCAGCTTTGGGGGCTCCTACGAGCAGTACTTC. Residues: CASSFGGSYEQYF.

V and J are TRBV7-6 and TRBJ2-3; 8 bases are shared with TRBD1. The CDR3 extends over 17 amino acids. The germline V gene encodes CDR1 SGHVS and CDR2 FNYEAQ. V shed 2 bases, J shed 0 bases, and the junction held 7 bases outside the gene matches. This chain's CDR3 is CASSLSQGATSTDTQYF. In DNA, the CDR3 is TGTGCCAGCAGCTTAAGTCAGGGGGCCACTAGCACAGATACGCAGTATTTT.

V gene TRBV28 combines with J gene TRBJ1-5, with D uncertain. CDR3 size: 14 residues. Germline CDR1 reads MDHEN; CDR2 reads SYDVKM. Trimming shortened V by 2 bases and J by 9 bases, and 14 bases separated the two germline ends. CDR3 coding DNA: TGTGCCAGCAGTTTAAGGTTAGAAATCAGGCCCCAGCATTTT. Translating gives CASSLRLEIRPQHF.

V and J are TRBV18 and TRBJ2-7; unclear D gene. Trimming removed 3 bases from V and 4 bases from J, with 7 bases in between. This CDR3 is 12 amino acids long. CDR1 and CDR2 (germline): KGHSH, LQKENI. The CDR3 here is CASSPIGYEQYF. The CDR3 nucleotides read TGTGCCAGCTCACCGATAGGATACGAGCAGTACTTC.

The chain couples TRBV3-1 (or the pseudogene TRBV3-2) to TRBJ1-6; D call uncertain. V lost 3 bases to trimming and J lost 5 bases, with 11 bases between them. There are 15 residues in the CDR3. Germline V gives CDR1 LGHDT, CDR2 YNNKEL (reference sequence). DNA of the CDR3: TGTGCCAGCAGCCAGTCAGGAAGAGATAATTCACCCCTCCACTTT. Translation: CASSQSGRDNSPLHF.

This clone was detected once. The chain joins TRBV6-2 or TRBV6-3 to TRBJ2-5; 8 bases align to TRBD1. The CDR3 has 14 residues. Germline CDR1 and CDR2: MNHEY and SVGEGT. The ends lost 5 bases at V and 2 bases at J; junction bases unmatched: 4. This CDR3 reads CASSPGQEQETQYF. CDR3 coding DNA: TGTGCCAGCAGTCCGGGACAGGAGCAAGAGACCCAGTACTTC.

This sequence joins TRBV5-1 and TRBJ2-3, with 8 bases fitting TRBD1. The CDR3 is 15 amino acids. J was trimmed by 2 bases and V by 3 bases; bases with no gene match: 5. Germline loops: CDR1 SGHRS, CDR2 YFSETQ. The CDR3: CASSYSGGPTDTQYF. CDR3 sequence (DNA): TGCGCCAGCAGCTATTCAGGGGGCCCCACAGATACGCAGTATTTT.

This clone appeared a single time. The chain couples TRBV6-2 or TRBV6-3 to TRBJ2-7; a possible D gene is TRBD1 (5 bases). The CDR3 runs 15 residues. Looked up from germline, CDR1 is MNHEY and CDR2 is SVGEGT. V was clipped by 0 bases and J by 2 bases, with 11 bases between them. CDR3 loop: CASSYSAGNPYEQYF. In nucleotides, the CDR3 is TGTGCCAGCAGTTACTCCGCAGGGAACCCCTACGAGCAGTACTTC.

This chain links TRBV6-5 with TRBJ1-5; D remains unclear. Germline-derived CDR1 and CDR2 are MNHEY and SVGAGI. Trimming shortened V by 5 bases and J by 0 bases, and 11 bases separated the two germline ends. The CDR3 runs to 15 residues. DNA for the CDR3: TGTGCCAGCAGTCCCGGTGGGAATAGCAATCAGCCCCAGCATTTT. It specifies CASSPGGNSNQPQHF.

The table lists this clone with a few counts. The chain couples TRBV6-5 to TRBJ1-2; no reliable D call. The V end was cut by 5 bases, the J end by 8 bases, with 18 bases between. In germline, CDR1 is MNHEY, CDR2 SVGAGI. This CDR3 is built from 14 residues. The CDR3 loop is CASSPRSGIRGYTF. For the CDR3, the DNA is TGTGCCAGCAGTCCCCGTTCGGGGATCAGGGGCTACACCTTC.

This chain connects TRBV6-2 or TRBV6-3 to TRBJ2-7; D call uncertain. Trimming left V 4 bases short and J 6 bases short, with 19 bases between. The CDR3 extends over 15 amino acids. CDR1 and CDR2 (germline): MNHEY, SVGEGT. CDR3 amino acids: CASSSPGLLGREQYF. The CDR3 DNA is TGTGCCAGCAGTTCTCCGGGCCTCCTCGGGCGCGAGCAGTACTTC.

The chain uses TRBV2 and TRBJ1-5; D may be TRBD1 (5 bases). The CDR3 contains 14 residues. Germline lookup yields CDR1 SNHLY and CDR2 FYNNEI. Trimming stripped 2 bases from V and 5 bases from J, with 10 bases between. Here the CDR3 reads CASSEMGGYQPQHF. The CDR3 region has the DNA TGTGCCAGCAGTGAAATGGGGGGGTATCAGCCCCAGCATTTT. The whole variable domain, remainder taken from reference TRBV2 and TRBJ1-5, is EPEVTQTPSHQVTQMGQEVILRCVPISNHLYFYWYRQILGQKVEFLVSFYNNEISEKSEIFDDQFSVERPDGSNFTLKIRSTKLEDSAMYFCASSEMGGYQPQHFGDGTRLSIL.

This sequence joins TRBV3-1 (or the pseudogene TRBV3-2) and TRBJ1-6, with TRBD1 identical over 7 bases. The CDR3 totals 14 residues. Trimming took 4 bases from V and 7 from J; bases not matched to a gene: 4. Germline values: CDR1 LGHDT, CDR2 YNNKEL (reference sequence). Here the CDR3 reads CASSPRDRNSPLHF. CDR3 DNA sequence: TGTGCCAGCAGCCCCCGGGACAGAAATTCACCCCTCCACTTT.